This entry concerns a single TCR beta chain. In TCRdb, the 5' RACE reads were re-called with MiXCR into one record per CDR3 protein. This sample carries more than 60,000 distinct CDR3 sequences, roughly 19% of them seen once, and the ten largest clones take 1.4%. The sample originates from a study of HIV-infected patients and healthy controls. V lost 4 bases, J lost 7 bases, and 20 bases lay in between. The CDR3 is 15 amino acids. Per germline, CDR1 SQVTM and CDR2 ANQGSEA. Sequencing was done on a sample of CD4+ T cells from blood. The chain combines TRBV29-1 with TRBJ1-5; TRBD1 might be the D (5 bases). This receptor was taken from a human donor in good health. Here the CDR3 DNA reads TGCAGCGTTGCCTACCAGGCGGGAGGGGAACAGCCCCAGCATTTT. This sequence encodes CSVAYQAGGEQPQHF.